The 5 T cell receptor beta chains given below trace back to one sample, sequenced in a study of T-cell reconstitution after alpha-beta-depleted transplantation in children. Unique molecular identifiers were used in preparing the TCRbeta library. MiXCR, run by TCRdb on the PCR reads, gives a single entry per CDR3 protein. The data hold hundreds of thousands of distinct CDR3 sequences, with 16% observed a single time. This sample comprised PBMCs from the stem cell graft donor, obtained from the stem cell graft. These receptors were taken from a human donor who donated a stem cell graft to a child with acute myeloid leukemia.

CDR3 residues: CASSLGEGISGANVLTF. CDR3 nucleotides: TGTGCCAGCAGCTTAGGGGAGGGGATCTCTGGGGCCAACGTCCTGACTTTC. V is TRBV7-9 and J is TRBJ2-6, with TRBD2 identical over 7 bases. Germline loops: CDR1 SEHNR, CDR2 FQNEAQ (reference sequence). The CDR3 contains 17 residues. V lost 1 base, J lost 0 bases, and 3 bases stayed unmatched.

V usage is TRBV20-1 and J usage is TRBJ2-3, with TRBD2 matching 9 bases. CDR1 DFQATT and CDR2 SNEGSKA come from the germline V gene (reference sequence). The V gene end was trimmed by 1 base and the J gene end by 2 bases; junction bases not matched to a gene: 4. This CDR3 comprises 15 residues. The CDR3 DNA follows: TGCAGTGCTAGAGCACAGCGGGGGGTCACAGATACGCAGTATTTT. This gives the protein CSARAQRGVTDTQYF.

This clonotype was seen only a few times. CDR3 residues: CASSLDRGHDGYTF. In DNA, the CDR3 is TGCGCCAGCAGCTTGGACAGGGGGCATGATGGCTACACCTTC. The chain combines TRBV5-1 with TRBJ1-2; 9 bases agree with TRBD1. The junction had 3 bases not matched to a gene; V was cut back by 0 bases and J by 6 bases. Germline-derived CDR1 and CDR2 are SGHRS and YFSETQ. There are 14 residues in the CDR3. The entire variable domain, with the rest obtained from reference TRBV5-1 and TRBJ1-2, is as follows: KAGVTQTPRYLIKTRGQQVTLSCSPISGHRSVSWYQQTPGQGLQFLFEYFSETQRNKGNFPGRFSGRQFSNSRSEMNVSTLELGDSALYLCASSLDRGHDGYTFGSGTRLTVV.

This clonotype showed up many times. The V gene is TRBV20-1, the J gene TRBJ2-2; 9 nucleotides match TRBD1. Germline V gene data show CDR1 as DFQATT and CDR2 as SNEGSKA (reference sequence). The CDR3 loop spans 14 amino acids. Trimming removed 5 bases from V and 4 bases from J; junction bases left unmatched: 5. The CDR3, as DNA: TGCAGTGCTTACCGGGACAGGGTCACCGGGGAGCTGTTTTTT. Translated, it gives CSAYRDRVTGELFF.

This clonotype was counted between two and nine times. The J gene is TRBJ2-1, the V gene TRBV6-1; D is perhaps TRBD1 or TRBD2 (6 bases each). Looked up from germline, CDR1 is MNHNS and CDR2 is SASEGT. There are 15 residues in the CDR3. Trimming pared 7 bases from V and 8 bases from J, leaving 21 bases between. CDR3 DNA sequence: TGTGCCAGCACTATTACGGGGGCTCTGGGCGATGAGCAGTTCTTC. Residues: CASTITGALGDEQFF.